This TCR beta chain derives from a study of beta chain features in type 1 diabetes. TCRB transcripts that were expressed got sequenced, as all of the isolated RNA had been reverse transcribed. Clones were read by immunoSEQ multiplex PCR, and TCRdb kept only the in-frame ones, dropping some. This table holds 330,000 or so clones, 12% to 15% found once. As regards this clone: Its antigen is not known.

General study points: The study found that naive, central memory and Treg TCRB repertoires appeared more similar in patients than in healthy donors.

Purity (above 95%) was reached by all sorted populations. V was pared by 3 bases and J by 7 bases, with 6 bases of the junction left unmatched. The CDR3 totals 15 residues. Germline values: CDR1 SGHAT, CDR2 FQNNGV. Sequencing used central memory CD4+ T cells from blood. The V and J genes are TRBV11-2 and TRBJ2-7, with 13 bases matching TRBD2. The TCR was taken from a man aged 25 to 45 in good health. CDR3 protein: CASSLGLAGRSEQYF. The CDR3 nucleotides read TGTGCCAGCAGCTTGGGACTAGCGGGGCGGTCTGAGCAGTACTTC.